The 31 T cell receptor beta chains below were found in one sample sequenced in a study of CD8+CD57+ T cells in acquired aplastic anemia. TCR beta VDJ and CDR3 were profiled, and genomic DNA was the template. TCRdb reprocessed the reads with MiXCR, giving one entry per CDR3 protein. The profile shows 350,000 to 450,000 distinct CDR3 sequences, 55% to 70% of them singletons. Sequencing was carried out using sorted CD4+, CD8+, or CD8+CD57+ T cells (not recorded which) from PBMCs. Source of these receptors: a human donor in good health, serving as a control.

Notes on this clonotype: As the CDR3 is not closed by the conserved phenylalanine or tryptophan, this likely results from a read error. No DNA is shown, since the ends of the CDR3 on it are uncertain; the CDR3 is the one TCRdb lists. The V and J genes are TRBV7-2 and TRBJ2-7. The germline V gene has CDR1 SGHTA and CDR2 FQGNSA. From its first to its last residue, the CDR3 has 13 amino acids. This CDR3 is CASSANYYGYTFG.

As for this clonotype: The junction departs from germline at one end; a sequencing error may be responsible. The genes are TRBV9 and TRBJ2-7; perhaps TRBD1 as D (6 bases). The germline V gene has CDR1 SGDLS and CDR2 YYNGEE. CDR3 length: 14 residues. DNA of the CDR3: TGTGCCAGCAGCGTAGATGGACAGCCTAATTCACCCCACTTC. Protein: CASSVDGQPNSPHF. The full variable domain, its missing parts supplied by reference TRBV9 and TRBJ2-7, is DSGVTQTPKHLITATGQRVTLRCSPRSGDLSVYWYQQSLDQGLQFLIQYYNGEERAKGNILERFSAQQFPDLHSELNLSSLELGDSALYFCASSVDGQPNSPHFGPGTRLTVT.

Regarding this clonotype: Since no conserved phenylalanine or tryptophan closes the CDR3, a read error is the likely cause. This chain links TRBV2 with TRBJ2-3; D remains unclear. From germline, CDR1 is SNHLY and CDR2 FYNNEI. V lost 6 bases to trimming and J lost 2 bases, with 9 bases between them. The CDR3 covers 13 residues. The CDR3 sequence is CASSIGPTDTQYC. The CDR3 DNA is TGTGCCAGCAGCATCGGGCCCACAGATACGCAGTATTGT.

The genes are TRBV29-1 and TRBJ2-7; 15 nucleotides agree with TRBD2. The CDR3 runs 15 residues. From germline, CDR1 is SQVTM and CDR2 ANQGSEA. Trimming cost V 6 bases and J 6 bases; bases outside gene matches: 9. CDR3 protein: CSVSSGLAGGGEQYF. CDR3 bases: TGCAGCGTATCCTCGGGACTAGCGGGAGGAGGCGAGCAGTACTTC.

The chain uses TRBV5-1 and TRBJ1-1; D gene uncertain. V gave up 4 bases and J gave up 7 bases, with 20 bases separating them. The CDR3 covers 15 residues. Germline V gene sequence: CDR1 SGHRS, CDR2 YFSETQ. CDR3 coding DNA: TGCGCCAGCAGCGCTGACACTTGGAGTAATAGTGAAGCTTTCTTT. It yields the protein CASSADTWSNSEAFF.

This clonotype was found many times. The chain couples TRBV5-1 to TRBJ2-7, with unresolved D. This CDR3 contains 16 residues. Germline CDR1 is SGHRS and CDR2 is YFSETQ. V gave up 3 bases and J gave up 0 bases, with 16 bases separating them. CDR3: CASSSTFAWSSYEQYF. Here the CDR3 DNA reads TGCGCCAGCAGCTCAACCTTTGCATGGAGCTCCTACGAGCAGTACTTC.

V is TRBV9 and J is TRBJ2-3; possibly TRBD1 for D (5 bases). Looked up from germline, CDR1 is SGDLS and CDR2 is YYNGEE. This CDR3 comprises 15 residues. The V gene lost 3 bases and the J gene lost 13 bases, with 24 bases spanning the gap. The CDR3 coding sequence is TGTGCCAGCAGCGCAGCCGCAGGGAACACAGATCGGAAGTATTTT. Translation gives CASSAAAGNTDRKYF.

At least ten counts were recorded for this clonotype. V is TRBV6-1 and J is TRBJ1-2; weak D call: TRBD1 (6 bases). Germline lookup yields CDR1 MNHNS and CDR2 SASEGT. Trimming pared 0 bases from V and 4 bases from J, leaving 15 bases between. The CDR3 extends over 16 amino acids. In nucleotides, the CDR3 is TGTGCCAGCAGTGAAGCGCGTGCGGACAGTTTCTATGGCTACACCTTC. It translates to CASSEARADSFYGYTF.

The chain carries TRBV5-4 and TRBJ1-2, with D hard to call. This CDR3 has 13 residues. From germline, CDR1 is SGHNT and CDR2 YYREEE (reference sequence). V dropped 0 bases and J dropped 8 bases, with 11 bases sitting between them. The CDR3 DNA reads TGTGCCAGCAGCTTGGGCGCGGTTGGCGGCTACACCTTC. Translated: CASSLGAVGGYTF.

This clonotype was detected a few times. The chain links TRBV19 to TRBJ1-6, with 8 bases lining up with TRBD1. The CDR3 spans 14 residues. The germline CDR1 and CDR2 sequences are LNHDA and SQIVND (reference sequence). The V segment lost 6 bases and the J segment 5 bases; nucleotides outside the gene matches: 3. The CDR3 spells CASRRTGHNSPLHF. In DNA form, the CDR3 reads TGTGCCAGTAGGAGGACAGGGCATAATTCACCCCTCCACTTT. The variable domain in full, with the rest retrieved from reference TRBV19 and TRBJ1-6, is DGGITQSPKYLFRKEGQNVTLSCEQNLNHDAMYWYRQDPGQGLRLIYYSQIVNDFQKGDIAEGYSVSREKKESFPLTVTSAQKNPTAFYLCASRRTGHNSPLHFGNGTRLTVT.

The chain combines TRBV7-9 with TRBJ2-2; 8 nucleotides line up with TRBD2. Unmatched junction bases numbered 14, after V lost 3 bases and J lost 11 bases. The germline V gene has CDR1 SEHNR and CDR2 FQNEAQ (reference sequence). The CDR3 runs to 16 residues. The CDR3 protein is CASSLGGGTRGNELFF. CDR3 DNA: TGTGCCAGCAGCTTGGGAGGCGGGACTAGAGGCAATGAGCTGTTTTTT.

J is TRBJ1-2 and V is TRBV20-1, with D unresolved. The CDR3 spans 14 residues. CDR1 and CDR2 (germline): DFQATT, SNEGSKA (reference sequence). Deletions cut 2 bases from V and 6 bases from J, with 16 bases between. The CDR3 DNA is TGCAGTGCTAGACAGACGACAAGGACTAATGGCTACACCTTC. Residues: CSARQTTRTNGYTF.

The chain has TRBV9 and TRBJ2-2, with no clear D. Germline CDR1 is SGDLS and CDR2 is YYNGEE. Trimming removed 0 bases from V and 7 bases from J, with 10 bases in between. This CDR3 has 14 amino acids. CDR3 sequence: CASSVVTDLGELFF. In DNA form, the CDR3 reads TGTGCCAGCAGCGTAGTGACGGATCTCGGGGAGCTGTTTTTT.

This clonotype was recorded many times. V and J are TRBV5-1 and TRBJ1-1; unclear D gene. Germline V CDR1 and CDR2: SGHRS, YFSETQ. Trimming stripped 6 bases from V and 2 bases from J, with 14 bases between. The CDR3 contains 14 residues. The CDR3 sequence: CASTIVGGNTEAFF. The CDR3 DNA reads TGCGCCAGCACTATCGTGGGCGGAAACACTGAAGCTTTCTTT.

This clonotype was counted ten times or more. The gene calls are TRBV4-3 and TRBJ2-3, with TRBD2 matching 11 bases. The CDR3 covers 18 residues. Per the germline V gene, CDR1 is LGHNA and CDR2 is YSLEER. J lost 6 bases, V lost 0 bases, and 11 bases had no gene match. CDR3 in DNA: TGCGCCAGCAGCCAAGACCTTACTAGCGGGGGTTTATCGGATACGCAGTATTTT. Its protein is CASSQDLTSGGLSDTQYF.

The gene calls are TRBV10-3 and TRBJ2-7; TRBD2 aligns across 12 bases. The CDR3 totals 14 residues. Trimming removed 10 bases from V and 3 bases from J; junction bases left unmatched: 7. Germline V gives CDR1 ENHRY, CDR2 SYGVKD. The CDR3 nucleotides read TGTGCCAGCAGACCGACTAGCGGGAGCTACGAGCAGTACTTC. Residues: CASRPTSGSYEQYF.

CDR3 region: CASSLERDLLFSFF. CDR3 DNA: TGTGCCAGCAGCTTGGAAAGGGACCTGTTGTTTTCTTTCTTT. The rearrangement uses TRBV7-2 and TRBJ1-1; a weak D match, TRBD1 (5 bases). The CDR3 extends over 14 amino acids. V was trimmed by 3 bases and J by 12 bases, leaving 20 bases between them. Germline CDR1 and CDR2: SGHTA and FQGNSA.

The CDR3 loop reads CASSIGGEANSPLHF. DNA for the CDR3: TGTGCCAGTAGTATAGGGGGAGAAGCGAATTCACCCCTCCACTTT. This rearrangement joins TRBV19 to TRBJ1-6; D is unclear. Germline lookup yields CDR1 LNHDA and CDR2 SQIVND (reference sequence). This CDR3 region has 15 residues. V was pared by 1 base and J by 7 bases, with 11 bases between.

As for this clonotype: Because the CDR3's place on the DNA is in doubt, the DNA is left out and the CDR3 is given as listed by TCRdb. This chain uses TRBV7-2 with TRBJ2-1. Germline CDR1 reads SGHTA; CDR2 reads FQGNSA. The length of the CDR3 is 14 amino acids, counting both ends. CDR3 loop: CASSLGPNEQYFGF.

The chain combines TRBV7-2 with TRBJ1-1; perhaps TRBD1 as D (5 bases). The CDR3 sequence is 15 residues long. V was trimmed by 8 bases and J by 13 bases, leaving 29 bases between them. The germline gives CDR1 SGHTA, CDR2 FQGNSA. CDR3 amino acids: CASCGTTRSGANVFF. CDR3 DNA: TGTGCCAGCTGTGGAACGACTCGCTCTGGGGCCAACGTTTTCTTT.

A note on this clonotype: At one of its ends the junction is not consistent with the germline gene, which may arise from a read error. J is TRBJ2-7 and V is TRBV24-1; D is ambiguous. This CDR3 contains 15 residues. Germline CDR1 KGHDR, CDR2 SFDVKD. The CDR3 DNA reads TGTGCCACCGGTGATTTGTCCCGCGACTTCTACGAGCAGTACTTC. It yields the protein CATGDLSRDFYEQYF.

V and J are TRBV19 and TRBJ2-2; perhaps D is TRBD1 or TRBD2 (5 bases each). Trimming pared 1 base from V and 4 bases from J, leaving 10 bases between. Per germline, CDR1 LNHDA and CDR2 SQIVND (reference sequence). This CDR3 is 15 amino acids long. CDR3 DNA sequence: TGTGCCAGTAGTATAGGAGCTGGGGGCACCGGGGAGCTGTTTTTT. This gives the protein CASSIGAGGTGELFF.

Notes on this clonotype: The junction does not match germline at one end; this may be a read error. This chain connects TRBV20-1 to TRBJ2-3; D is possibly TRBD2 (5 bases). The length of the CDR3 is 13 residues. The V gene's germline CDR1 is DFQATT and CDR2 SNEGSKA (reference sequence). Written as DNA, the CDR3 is TGCAGTGCGTCGACGGGGAGCACCGATACGCAGTATTTT. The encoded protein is CSASTGSTDTQYF.

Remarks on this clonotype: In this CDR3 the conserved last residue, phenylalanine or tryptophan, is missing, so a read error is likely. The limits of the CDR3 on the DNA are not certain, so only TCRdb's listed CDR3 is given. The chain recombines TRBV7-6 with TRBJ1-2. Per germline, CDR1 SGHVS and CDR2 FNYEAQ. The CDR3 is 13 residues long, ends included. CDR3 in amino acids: CASKQAGNDSYFG.

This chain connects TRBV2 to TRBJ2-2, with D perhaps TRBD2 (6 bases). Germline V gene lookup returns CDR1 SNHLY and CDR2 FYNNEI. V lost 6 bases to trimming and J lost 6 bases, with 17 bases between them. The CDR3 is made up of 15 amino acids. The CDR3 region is CASSRRGGISGELFF. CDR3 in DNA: TGTGCCAGCAGCCGGCGGGGTGGTATTTCCGGGGAGCTGTTTTTT.

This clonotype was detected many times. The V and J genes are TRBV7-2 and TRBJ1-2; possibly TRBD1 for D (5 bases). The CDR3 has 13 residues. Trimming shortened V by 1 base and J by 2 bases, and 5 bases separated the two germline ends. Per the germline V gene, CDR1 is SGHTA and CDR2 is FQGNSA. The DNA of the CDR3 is TGTGCCAGCAGCTTAGGGACAAACTATGGCTACACCTTC. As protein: CASSLGTNYGYTF.

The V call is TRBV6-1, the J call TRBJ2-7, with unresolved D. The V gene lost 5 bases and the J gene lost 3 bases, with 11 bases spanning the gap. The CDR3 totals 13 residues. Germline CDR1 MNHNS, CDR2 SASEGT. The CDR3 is CASSYLASYEQYF. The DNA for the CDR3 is TGTGCCAGCAGTTACTTGGCCAGCTACGAGCAGTACTTC.

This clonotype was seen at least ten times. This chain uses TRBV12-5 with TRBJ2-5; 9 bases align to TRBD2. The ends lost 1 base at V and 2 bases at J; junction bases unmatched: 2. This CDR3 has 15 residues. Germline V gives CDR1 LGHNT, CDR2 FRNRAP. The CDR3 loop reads CASGLGLAVQETQYF. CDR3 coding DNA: TGTGCTAGTGGTTTGGGACTAGCGGTTCAAGAGACCCAGTACTTC.

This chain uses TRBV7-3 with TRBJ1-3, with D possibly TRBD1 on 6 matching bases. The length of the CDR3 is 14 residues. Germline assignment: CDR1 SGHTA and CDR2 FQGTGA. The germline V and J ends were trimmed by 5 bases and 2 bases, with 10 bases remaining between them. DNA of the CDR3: TGTGCCAGCAGCCCCCGGGACACTGGAAACACCATATATTTT. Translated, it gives CASSPRDTGNTIYF.

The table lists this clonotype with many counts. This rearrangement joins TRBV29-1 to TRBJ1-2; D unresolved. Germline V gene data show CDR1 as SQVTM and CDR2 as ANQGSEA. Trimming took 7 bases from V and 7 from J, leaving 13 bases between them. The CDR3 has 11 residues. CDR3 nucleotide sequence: TGCAGCGAACTACACACGGGTGGCTACACCTTC. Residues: CSELHTGGYTF. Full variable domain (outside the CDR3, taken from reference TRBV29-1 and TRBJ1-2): SAVISQKPSRDICQRGTSLTIQCQVDSQVTMMFWYRQQPGQSLTLIATANQGSEATYESGFVIDKFPISRPNLTFSTLTVSNMSPEDSSIYLCSELHTGGYTFGSGTRLTVV.

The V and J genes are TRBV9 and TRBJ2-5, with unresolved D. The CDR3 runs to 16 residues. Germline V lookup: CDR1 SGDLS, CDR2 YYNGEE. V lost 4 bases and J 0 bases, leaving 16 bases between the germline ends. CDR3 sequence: CASSPRDWGHQETQYF. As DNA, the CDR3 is TGTGCCAGCAGCCCGAGAGACTGGGGTCACCAAGAGACCCAGTACTTC.